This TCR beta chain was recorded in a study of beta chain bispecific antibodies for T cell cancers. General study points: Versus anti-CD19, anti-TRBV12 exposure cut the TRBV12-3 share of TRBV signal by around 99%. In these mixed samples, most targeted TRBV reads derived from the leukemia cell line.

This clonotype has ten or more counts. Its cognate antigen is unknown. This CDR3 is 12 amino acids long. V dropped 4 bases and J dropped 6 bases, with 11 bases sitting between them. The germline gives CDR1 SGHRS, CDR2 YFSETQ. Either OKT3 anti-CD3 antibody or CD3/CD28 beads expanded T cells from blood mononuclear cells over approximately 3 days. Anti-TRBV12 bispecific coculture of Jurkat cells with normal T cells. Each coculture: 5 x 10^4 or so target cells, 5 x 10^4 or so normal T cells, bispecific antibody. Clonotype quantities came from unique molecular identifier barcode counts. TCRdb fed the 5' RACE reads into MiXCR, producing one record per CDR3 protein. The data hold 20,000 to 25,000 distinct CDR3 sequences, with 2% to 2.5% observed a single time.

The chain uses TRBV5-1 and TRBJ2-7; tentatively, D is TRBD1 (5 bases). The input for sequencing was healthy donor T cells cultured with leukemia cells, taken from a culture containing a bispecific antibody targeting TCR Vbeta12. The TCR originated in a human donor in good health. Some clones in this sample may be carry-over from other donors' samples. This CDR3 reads CASSVTGVEQYF. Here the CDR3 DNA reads TGCGCCAGCAGCGTAACAGGTGTCGAGCAGTACTTC.